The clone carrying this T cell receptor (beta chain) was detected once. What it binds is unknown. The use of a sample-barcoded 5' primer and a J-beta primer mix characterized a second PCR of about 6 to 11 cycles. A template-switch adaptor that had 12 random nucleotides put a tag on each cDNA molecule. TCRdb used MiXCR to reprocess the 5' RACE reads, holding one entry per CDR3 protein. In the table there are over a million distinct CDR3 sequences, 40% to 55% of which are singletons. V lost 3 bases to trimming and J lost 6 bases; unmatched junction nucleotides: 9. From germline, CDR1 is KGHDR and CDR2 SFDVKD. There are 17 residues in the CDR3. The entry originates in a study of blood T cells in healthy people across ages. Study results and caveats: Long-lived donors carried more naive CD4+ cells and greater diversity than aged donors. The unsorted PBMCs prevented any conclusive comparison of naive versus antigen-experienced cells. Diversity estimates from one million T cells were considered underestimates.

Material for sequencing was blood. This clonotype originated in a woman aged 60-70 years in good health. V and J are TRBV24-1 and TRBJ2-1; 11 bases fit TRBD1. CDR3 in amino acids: CATSDRGDRGSLNEQFF. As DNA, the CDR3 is TGTGCCACCAGTGATCGGGGGGACAGGGGGTCCCTCAATGAGCAGTTCTTC.